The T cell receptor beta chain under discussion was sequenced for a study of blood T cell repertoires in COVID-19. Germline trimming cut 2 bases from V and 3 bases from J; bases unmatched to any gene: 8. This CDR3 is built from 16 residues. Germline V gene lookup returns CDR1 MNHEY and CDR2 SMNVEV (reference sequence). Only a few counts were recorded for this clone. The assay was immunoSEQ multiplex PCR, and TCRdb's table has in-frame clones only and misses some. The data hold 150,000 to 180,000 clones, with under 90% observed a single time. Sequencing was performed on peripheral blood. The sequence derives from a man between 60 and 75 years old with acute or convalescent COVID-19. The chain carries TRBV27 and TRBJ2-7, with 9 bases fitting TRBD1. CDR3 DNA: TGTGCCAGCAGTTTAGCTGTGACGGGACAGGGCTACGAGCAGTACTTC. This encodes CASSLAVTGQGYEQYF.